The entry below describes one T cell receptor (beta chain). Its target is not known. This sample was included in a study of tumor-infiltrating lymphocytes in localized non-small cell lung cancer. For the study at large: Resected tumor was paired with non-adjacent uninvolved lung from the same patient.

Clones were read by immunoSEQ multiplex PCR, and TCRdb kept only the in-frame ones, dropping some. Found here are some 15,000 clones, 75% to 85% of them singletons; the top ten hold about 19%. Between the trimmed V and J ends, which lost 3 bases and 6 bases, there was a span of 13 bases. The germline V gene has CDR1 SGHDT and CDR2 YYEEEE. The CDR3 extends over 14 amino acids. Notes on the study in general: Each assay used a separate piece of the same tissue. Tumor T-cell fraction from TCR sequencing was not associated with recurrence-free survival (p = 0.61).

The V gene is TRBV5-6, the J gene TRBJ2-1, with D possibly matching TRBD2 (5 bases). This TCR derives from a human donor with non-small cell lung cancer. The specimen was lung tumor tissue. The chain's CDR3 is CASSSTTRRNEQFF. As DNA, the CDR3 is TGTGCCAGCAGCTCGACTACCAGGCGCAATGAGCAGTTCTTC.